The 5 T cell receptor beta chains reported below all come from one sample, sequenced in a study of T cell responses to AZD1222 COVID-19 vaccine listed by TCRdb under 2021. The sample's time point, from its label and the paper: about 28 days (+/-7) after the second vaccine dose. The library was obtained by the immunoSEQ multiplex PCR assay. The clones in this table, taken by TCRdb from immuneACCESS, are in-frame only. Not every clone is retained; where verified, under half of the shortfall comes from an unresolved V gene, and the cause of the rest is unknown. Across this sample there are roughly 120,000 clones, with over 85% seen only once. The biggest ten clones account for more than 14% of the sample. The specimen was peripheral blood, collected 28 days after the second AZD1222 dose. The receptors here all came from an adult who received the AZD1222 COVID-19 vaccine.

This clone was observed a few times. The gene calls are TRBV2 and TRBJ1-2; D not certain. Germline CDR1 reads SNHLY; CDR2 reads FYNNEI. The CDR3 has 12 amino acids. V lost 7 bases to trimming and J lost 3 bases, with 9 bases between them. CDR3 nucleotide sequence: TGTGCCAGCAATAAGGACTACTATGGCTACACCTTC. Amino acids: CASNKDYYGYTF.

CDR3 loop: CASRRQSNTEAFF. CDR3 nucleotide sequence: TGTGCCAGCCGTAGACAGTCGAACACTGAAGCTTTCTTT. The chain couples TRBV12-3 or TRBV12-4 to TRBJ1-1; weak D call: TRBD1 (5 bases). The V gene lost 8 bases and the J gene lost 1 base, with 11 bases spanning the gap. The CDR3 is 13 residues long.

DNA of the CDR3: TGTGCCACCAGCAGGGGACAAGGGAGCGACACCATATATTTT. It codes for CATSRGQGSDTIYF. This rearrangement joins TRBV15 to TRBJ1-3; a possible D gene is TRBD1 (6 bases). Germline CDR1 LNHNV, CDR2 YYDKDF (reference sequence). The CDR3 has 14 residues. Between the trimmed V and J ends, which lost 3 bases and 8 bases, there was a span of 14 bases.

The chain joins TRBV24-1 to TRBJ1-2; D perhaps matches TRBD1 (5 bases). This CDR3 region has 13 residues. Trimming removed 4 bases at V and 2 bases at J, with 7 bases between. Per germline, CDR1 KGHDR and CDR2 SFDVKD. The CDR3 sequence: CATSEHRNYGYTF. Here the CDR3 DNA reads TGTGCCACCAGTGAGCACAGGAACTATGGCTACACCTTC.

For the CDR3, the DNA is TGTGCCAGCAGCCAAAATTGGCGGCTAGATACGCAGTATTTT. It translates to CASSQNWRLDTQYF. The genes are TRBV6-5 and TRBJ2-3; D uncertain. From germline, CDR1 is MNHEY and CDR2 SVGAGI. The CDR3 spans 14 residues. V was trimmed by 6 bases and J by 5 bases, leaving 15 bases between them.